This TCR beta chain was observed in a study of early T cells in non-severe SARS-CoV-2 infection. The V end was cut by 5 bases, the J end by 2 bases, with 13 bases between. Germline assignment: CDR1 MNHEY and CDR2 SVGEGT. This CDR3 comprises 14 residues. The sample holds a few counts of this clonotype. TCRdb re-called the 5' RACE reads through MiXCR, storing one row per CDR3 protein. The sample shows around 50,000 distinct CDR3 sequences, 10% to 15% of them seen only once. V and J are TRBV6-2 or TRBV6-3 and TRBJ2-7; D is ambiguous. This TCR was sampled from an adult who was a healthcare worker with PCR-confirmed SARS-CoV-2 infection or an uninfected control (not recorded which). The sequenced material came from whole blood. The CDR3 region has the DNA TGTGCCAGCAGTGAACCTTCAGGTACCTACGAGCAGTACTTC. It specifies CASSEPSGTYEQYF.